This is a list of T cell receptor beta chains from one sample in a study of blood T cell repertoires in COVID-19. Sequencing was performed with immunoSEQ multiplex PCR; in TCRdb, only in-frame clones are kept and a portion is missing. The data show some 290,000 clones, about 90% seen once. Material: peripheral blood. These receptor sequences come from a woman aged 25 to 39 with COVID-19, enrolled during active disease. Each CDR3 is given with its conserved first and last residue. D genes are given only for firm matches. Size tells how often a clone was seen (once, few, many) or the class of an expanded clone, and some rows leave it out.

V gene: TRBV25-1
clone size: NA
J gene: TRBJ2-1
D gene: TRBD2
CDR3 protein: CASSAGLAGGPGVNEQFF
CDR3 DNA: TGTGCCAGCAGTGCGGGACTAGCGGGAGGGCCAGGAGTCAATGAGCAGTTCTTC

V gene: TRBV24-1
clone size: NA
J gene: TRBJ1-1
D gene: NA
CDR3 protein: CATSEGGNTEAFF
CDR3 DNA: TGTGCCACCAGTGAAGGGGGAAACACTGAAGCTTTCTTT

V gene: TRBV19
clone size: NA
J gene: TRBJ1-3
D gene: NA
CDR3 protein: CASSTTGTLSSGNTIYF
CDR3 DNA: TGTGCCAGTAGTACCACCGGGACACTGAGCTCTGGAAACACCATATATTTT

V gene: TRBV2
clone size: NA
J gene: TRBJ1-5
D gene: TRBD1
CDR3 protein: CASRGQLGGNQPQHF
CDR3 DNA: TGTGCCAGCAGGGGACAGCTTGGGGGCAATCAGCCCCAGCATTTT

V gene: TRBV5-1
clone size: NA
J gene: TRBJ2-5
D gene: NA
CDR3 protein: CASSPGLGGQETQYF
CDR3 DNA: TGCGCCAGCAGCCCCGGTCTCGGGGGACAAGAGACCCAGTACTTC

V gene: TRBV6-5
clone size: NA
J gene: TRBJ1-1
D gene: NA
CDR3 protein: CASSYGGVNTEAFF
CDR3 DNA: TGTGCCAGCAGTTACGGGGGGGTTAACACTGAAGCTTTCTTT

V gene: TRBV5-6
clone size: NA
J gene: TRBJ2-2
D gene: TRBD2
CDR3 protein: CASSLAGLAGELFF
CDR3 DNA: TGTGCCAGCAGCTTAGCGGGGTTGGCCGGGGAGCTGTTTTTT

V gene: TRBV3-1/TRBV3-2
clone size: once
J gene: TRBJ1-1
D gene: NA
CDR3 protein: CASSQKTGSGTEAFF
CDR3 DNA: TGTGCCAGCAGCCAAAAAACAGGGAGTGGCACTGAAGCTTTCTTT

V gene: TRBV20-1
clone size: NA
J gene: TRBJ2-1
D gene: NA
CDR3 protein: CSASLTDEQFF
CDR3 DNA: TGCAGTGCTAGTCTGACTGATGAGCAGTTCTTC

V gene: TRBV7-3
clone size: NA
J gene: TRBJ2-6
D gene: NA
CDR3 protein: CASSPGGQTGANVLTF
CDR3 DNA: TGTGCCAGCAGCCCCGGCGGACAGACTGGGGCCAACGTCCTGACTTTC

V gene: TRBV30
clone size: NA
J gene: TRBJ2-7
D gene: TRBD1
CDR3 protein: CAWSEPPGQGAYEQYF
CDR3 DNA: TGTGCCTGGAGTGAGCCTCCGGGACAGGGAGCCTACGAGCAGTACTTC

V gene: TRBV6-5
clone size: NA
J gene: TRBJ2-1
D gene: TRBD2
CDR3 protein: CASSRTSGSKFF
CDR3 DNA: TGTGCCAGCAGTAGGACTAGCGGGAGTAAGTTCTTC

V gene: TRBV5-1
clone size: NA
J gene: TRBJ1-6
D gene: NA
CDR3 protein: CASSPSINMVNSPLHF
CDR3 DNA: TGCGCCAGCAGCCCTAGTATTAATATGGTTAATTCACCCCTCCACTTT

V gene: TRBV7-9
clone size: NA
J gene: TRBJ1-2
D gene: NA
CDR3 protein: CASSLEVGGYTF
CDR3 DNA: TGTGCCAGCAGCCTAGAAGTCGGTGGCTACACCTTC

V gene: TRBV29-1
clone size: NA
J gene: TRBJ1-1
D gene: TRBD1
CDR3 protein: CSVLRDRNTEAFF
CDR3 DNA: TGCAGCGTTCTCCGGGACAGGAACACTGAAGCTTTCTTT

V gene: TRBV18
clone size: NA
J gene: TRBJ1-2
D gene: TRBD1
CDR3 protein: CASSPPLNRGLARGYTF
CDR3 DNA: TGTGCCAGCTCACCCCCTTTAAACAGGGGGTTGGCTAGAGGCTACACCTTC

V gene: TRBV5-1
clone size: NA
J gene: TRBJ1-2
D gene: NA
CDR3 protein: CASSRRGRDYGYTF
CDR3 DNA: TGCGCCAGCAGTCGAAGGGGCAGGGACTATGGCTACACCTTC

V gene: TRBV7-3
clone size: NA
J gene: TRBJ2-2
D gene: TRBD2
CDR3 protein: CASSLGLAANTGELFF
CDR3 DNA: TGTGCCAGCAGCTTGGGGCTAGCGGCCAACACCGGGGAGCTGTTTTTT

V gene: TRBV10-1
clone size: NA
J gene: TRBJ1-6
D gene: TRBD1
CDR3 protein: CARSPLGTGHNSPLHF
CDR3 DNA: TGCGCCAGGTCCCCGTTGGGGACAGGGCATAATTCACCCCTCCACTTT

V gene: TRBV19
clone size: NA
J gene: TRBJ2-7
D gene: TRBD1
CDR3 protein: CASSKDRADEQYF
CDR3 DNA: TGTGCCAGTAGTAAGGACAGGGCAGACGAGCAGTACTTC

V gene: TRBV4-1
clone size: NA
J gene: TRBJ1-1
D gene: NA
CDR3 protein: CASSQITDTPEAFF
CDR3 DNA: TGCGCCAGCAGCCAAATAACGGACACTCCTGAAGCTTTCTTT

V gene: TRBV29-1
clone size: NA
J gene: TRBJ2-3
D gene: TRBD2
CDR3 protein: CSVAGLAGTDTQYF
CDR3 DNA: TGCAGCGTTGCTGGGCTAGCGGGCACAGATACGCAGTATTTT

V gene: TRBV30
clone size: NA
J gene: TRBJ2-7
D gene: TRBD2
CDR3 protein: CAALAGIYEQYF
CDR3 DNA: TGTGCCGCACTAGCGGGGATCTACGAGCAGTACTTC

V gene: TRBV7-9
clone size: NA
J gene: TRBJ2-2
D gene: TRBD2
CDR3 protein: CASSFAGDTGELFF
CDR3 DNA: TGTGCCAGCAGCTTCGCGGGGGACACCGGGGAGCTGTTTTTT

V gene: TRBV30
clone size: NA
J gene: TRBJ1-6
D gene: NA
CDR3 protein: CAWSVTINSPLHF
CDR3 DNA: TGTGCCTGGAGTGTAACAATCAATTCACCCCTCCACTTT

V gene: TRBV3-1/TRBV3-2
clone size: few
J gene: TRBJ2-5
D gene: TRBD2
CDR3 protein: CASSQPTSVQETQYF
CDR3 DNA: TGTGCCAGCAGCCAACCGACTAGCGTGCAAGAGACCCAGTACTTC

V gene: TRBV2
clone size: NA
J gene: TRBJ2-7
D gene: TRBD1
CDR3 protein: CASSTLPGQIYEQYF
CDR3 DNA: TGTGCCAGCTCCACTCTGCCGGGACAGATTTACGAGCAGTACTTC

V gene: TRBV3-1/TRBV3-2
clone size: NA
J gene: TRBJ1-2
D gene: NA
CDR3 protein: CASSQDVATSYGYTF
CDR3 DNA: TGTGCCAGCAGCCAAGACGTGGCGACAAGCTATGGCTACACCTTC

V gene: TRBV4-1
clone size: few
J gene: TRBJ2-7
D gene: NA
CDR3 protein: CASSQVGGLSEQYF
CDR3 DNA: TGCGCCAGCAGCCAAGTGGGGGGGCTGAGTGAGCAGTACTTC

V gene: TRBV7-9
clone size: NA
J gene: TRBJ2-1
D gene: TRBD1
CDR3 protein: CASSLAQRGQGNEQFF
CDR3 DNA: TGTGCCAGCAGCTTAGCTCAGAGGGGGCAAGGAAATGAGCAGTTCTTC

V gene: TRBV7-9
clone size: NA
J gene: TRBJ1-2
D gene: TRBD1
CDR3 protein: CASSLGQGLGYGYTF
CDR3 DNA: TGTGCCAGCAGCTTAGGACAGGGGCTCGGCTATGGCTACACCTTC

V gene: TRBV6-1
clone size: NA
J gene: TRBJ1-1
D gene: NA
CDR3 protein: CASSDYEVANTEAFF
CDR3 DNA: TGTGCCAGCAGTGATTATGAGGTAGCGAACACTGAAGCTTTCTTT

V gene: TRBV11-1
clone size: NA
J gene: TRBJ2-7
D gene: TRBD2
CDR3 protein: CASTPSGRASDEQYF
CDR3 DNA: TGTGCCAGCACACCGAGCGGGAGGGCCAGTGACGAGCAGTACTTC

V gene: TRBV30
clone size: NA
J gene: TRBJ1-6
D gene: NA
CDR3 protein: CAWRWADNSPLHF
CDR3 DNA: TGTGCCTGGAGATGGGCCGATAATTCACCCCTCCACTTT

V gene: TRBV19
clone size: NA
J gene: TRBJ1-5
D gene: NA
CDR3 protein: CASTITIPGGSNQPQHF
CDR3 DNA: TGTGCCAGTACTATTACCATACCCGGGGGTAGCAATCAGCCCCAGCATTTT